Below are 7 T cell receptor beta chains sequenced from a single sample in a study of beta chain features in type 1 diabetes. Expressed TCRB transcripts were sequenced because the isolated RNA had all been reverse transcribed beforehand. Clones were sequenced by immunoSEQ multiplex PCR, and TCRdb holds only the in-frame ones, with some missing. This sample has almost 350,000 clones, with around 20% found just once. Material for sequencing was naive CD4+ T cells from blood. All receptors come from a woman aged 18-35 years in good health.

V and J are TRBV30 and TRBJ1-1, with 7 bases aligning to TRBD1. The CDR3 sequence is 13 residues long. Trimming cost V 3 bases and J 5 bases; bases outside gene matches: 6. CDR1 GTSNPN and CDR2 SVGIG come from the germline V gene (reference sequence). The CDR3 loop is CAWREGARTEAFF. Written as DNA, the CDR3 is TGTGCCTGGAGGGAGGGGGCAAGGACTGAAGCTTTCTTT. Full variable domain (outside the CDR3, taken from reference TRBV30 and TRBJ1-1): SQTIHQWPATLVQPVGSPLSLECTVEGTSNPNLYWYRQAAGRGLQLLFYSVGIGQISSEVPQNLSASRPQDRQFILSSKKLLLSDSGFYLCAWREGARTEAFFGQGTRLTVV.

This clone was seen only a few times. The CDR3 DNA reads TGTGCCAGCAGCCACCGGACTAGCGGGAGGGCCAGGGAGACCCAGTACTTC. It encodes CASSHRTSGRARETQYF. The chain carries TRBV14 and TRBJ2-5, with TRBD2 identical over 15 bases. V gave up 3 bases and J gave up 5 bases; unmatched junction bases: 7. Germline V CDR1 and CDR2: SGHDN, FVKESK. This CDR3 has 17 amino acids.

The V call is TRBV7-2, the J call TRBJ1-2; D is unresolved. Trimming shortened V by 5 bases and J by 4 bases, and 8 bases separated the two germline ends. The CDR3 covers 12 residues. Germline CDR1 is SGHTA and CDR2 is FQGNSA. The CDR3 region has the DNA TGTGCCAGCAGCCCCCGAGCCTATGGCTACACCTTC. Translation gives CASSPRAYGYTF. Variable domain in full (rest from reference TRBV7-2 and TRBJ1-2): GAGVSQSPSNKVTEKGKDVELRCDPISGHTALYWYRQSLGQGLEFLIYFQGNSAPDKSGLPSDRFSAERTGGSVSTLTIQRTQQEDSAVYLCASSPRAYGYTFGSGTRLTVV.

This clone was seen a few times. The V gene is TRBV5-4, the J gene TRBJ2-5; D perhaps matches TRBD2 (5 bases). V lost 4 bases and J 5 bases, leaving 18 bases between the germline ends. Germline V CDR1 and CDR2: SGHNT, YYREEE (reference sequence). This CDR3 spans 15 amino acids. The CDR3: CASSTRLGGAETQYF. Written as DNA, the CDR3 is TGTGCCAGCAGCACCAGACTTGGAGGCGCCGAGACCCAGTACTTC.

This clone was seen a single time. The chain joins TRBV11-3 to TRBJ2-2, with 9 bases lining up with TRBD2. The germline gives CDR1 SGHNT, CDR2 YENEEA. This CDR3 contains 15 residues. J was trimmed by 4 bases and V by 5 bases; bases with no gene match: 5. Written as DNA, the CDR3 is TGTGCCAGCAGCCCCGGGCGGGGGGGCACCGGGGAGCTGTTTTTT. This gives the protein CASSPGRGGTGELFF.

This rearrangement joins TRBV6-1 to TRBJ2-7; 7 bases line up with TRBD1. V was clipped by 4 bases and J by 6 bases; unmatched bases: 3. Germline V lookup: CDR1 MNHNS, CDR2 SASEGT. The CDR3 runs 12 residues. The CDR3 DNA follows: TGTGCCAGCAGTGCCTACAGGGGCGAGCAGTACTTC. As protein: CASSAYRGEQYF.

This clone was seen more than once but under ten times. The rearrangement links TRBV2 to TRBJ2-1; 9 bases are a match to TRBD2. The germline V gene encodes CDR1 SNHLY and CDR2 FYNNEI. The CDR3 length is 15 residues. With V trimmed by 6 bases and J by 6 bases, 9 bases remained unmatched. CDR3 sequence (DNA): TGTGCCAGCAGCCCAGGCGGGAGGGCCGTCAATGAGCAGTTCTTC. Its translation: CASSPGGRAVNEQFF.